A selection of T cell receptor beta chains follows, all from one sample in a study of blood T cell repertoires in COVID-19. Sequencing used immunoSEQ multiplex PCR; TCRdb keeps in-frame clones, though not all of them. The sample holds 100,000 to 130,000 clones; over 60% are singletons and the top ten take roughly 4%. What was sequenced was peripheral blood. Receptors originate from an older man with acute or convalescent COVID-19. The CDR3 runs from the conserved cysteine through the conserved F or W. Each record gives: clone size, D gene, V gene, J gene, CDR3 DNA, CDR3 protein. The D gene is left open where the match is weak. Size is stated for part of the rows, as once, few or many counts, or as a class when the clone is expanded.

clone_size: once; d_call: TRBD1; v_call: TRBV9; j_call: TRBJ2-2; cdr3_nt: TGTGCCAGCAGCGAGCCGGGACAGGGGGGAGGGGAGCTGTTTTTT; cdr3_aa: CASSEPGQGGGELFF
clone_size: -; d_call: -; v_call: TRBV19; j_call: TRBJ2-3; cdr3_nt: TGTGCCACAGCGAGGGAGGTCGGCACAGATACGCAGTATTTT; cdr3_aa: CATAREVGTDTQYF
clone_size: -; d_call: TRBD2; v_call: TRBV5-6; j_call: TRBJ2-2; cdr3_nt: TGTGCCAGCAGCTTCCCGGGACTAGCGGCGAACACCGGGGAGCTGTTTTTT; cdr3_aa: CASSFPGLAANTGELFF
clone_size: -; d_call: TRBD1; v_call: TRBV28; j_call: TRBJ2-2; cdr3_nt: TGTGCCAGCGAGACCGGGACAGGGGCGGCCGGGGAGCTGTTTTTT; cdr3_aa: CASETGTGAAGELFF
clone_size: -; d_call: -; v_call: TRBV7-8; j_call: TRBJ1-2; cdr3_nt: TGTGCCAGCAGCTCACCGCAGGGAGGAGGCTACACCTTC; cdr3_aa: CASSSPQGGGYTF
clone_size: -; d_call: TRBD1; v_call: TRBV18; j_call: TRBJ2-1; cdr3_nt: TGTGCCAGCTCACGGGACAGGGGGCGAGACAATGAGCAGTTCTTC; cdr3_aa: CASSRDRGRDNEQFF
clone_size: -; d_call: -; v_call: TRBV4-3; j_call: TRBJ1-3; cdr3_nt: TGCGCCAGCAGCCAAGGAGGGTTCGGAGGAAACACCATATATTTT; cdr3_aa: CASSQGGFGGNTIYF
clone_size: -; d_call: -; v_call: TRBV6-5; j_call: TRBJ2-3; cdr3_nt: TGTGCCAGCAGTTACGACTCCCCACGGGACACAGATACGCAGTATTTT; cdr3_aa: CASSYDSPRDTDTQYF
clone_size: -; d_call: TRBD1; v_call: TRBV7-8; j_call: TRBJ2-5; cdr3_nt: TGTGCCAGCAGCCTAACAGGGGCCGGCGGAGAGACCCAGTACTTC; cdr3_aa: CASSLTGAGGETQYF
clone_size: -; d_call: -; v_call: TRBV13; j_call: TRBJ1-2; cdr3_nt: TGTGCCAGCGGCGCGCGTTACCGAGGGAATGGCTACACCTTC; cdr3_aa: CASGARYRGNGYTF
clone_size: once; d_call: TRBD2; v_call: TRBV13; j_call: TRBJ2-1; cdr3_nt: TGTGCCAGCAGCCCACGGACTAGCGGATACAATGAGCAGTTCTTC; cdr3_aa: CASSPRTSGYNEQFF
clone_size: -; d_call: -; v_call: TRBV20-1; j_call: TRBJ1-5; cdr3_nt: TGCAGTGCTAGTACGGGGATGGGCAATGACCCCCAGCATTTT; cdr3_aa: CSASTGMGNDPQHF
clone_size: few; d_call: -; v_call: TRBV11-1; j_call: TRBJ1-4; cdr3_nt: TGTGCCAGCAGCTTGGGGAGAAAGAATAATGAAAAACTGTTTTTT; cdr3_aa: CASSLGRKNNEKLFF
clone_size: -; d_call: -; v_call: TRBV19; j_call: TRBJ1-5; cdr3_nt: TGTGCCAGTAGTAGTGGGCTGAGCAATCAGCCCCAGCATTTT; cdr3_aa: CASSSGLSNQPQHF
clone_size: -; d_call: -; v_call: TRBV2; j_call: TRBJ2-2; cdr3_nt: TGTGCCAGGACCGGGACAAAGAACACCGGGGAGCTGTTTTTT; cdr3_aa: CARTGTKNTGELFF
clone_size: -; d_call: -; v_call: TRBV24-1; j_call: TRBJ1-2; cdr3_nt: TGTGCCACCAGTGATTTTTCCAGGTGGATCTCTGGCTACACCTTC; cdr3_aa: CATSDFSRWISGYTF
clone_size: -; d_call: TRBD1; v_call: TRBV28; j_call: TRBJ2-1; cdr3_nt: TGTGCCAGTAAACCGACAGGGGGCGCCTCCTACAATGAGCAGTTCTTC; cdr3_aa: CASKPTGGASYNEQFF
clone_size: -; d_call: TRBD1; v_call: TRBV10-2; j_call: TRBJ1-4; cdr3_nt: TGCGCCATTCGGCAGGGGGCAAACAATAATGAAAAACTGTTTTTT; cdr3_aa: CAIRQGANNNEKLFF
clone_size: -; d_call: -; v_call: TRBV9; j_call: TRBJ1-5; cdr3_nt: TGTGCCAGCAGCGTAGATGGGGCTAGCAATCAGCCCCAGCATTTT; cdr3_aa: CASSVDGASNQPQHF
clone_size: once; d_call: -; v_call: TRBV23-1; j_call: TRBJ2-2; cdr3_nt: TGCGCCAGCAGTCATAGTGCGGGACAGAAGAACACCGGGGAGCTGTTTTTT; cdr3_aa: CASSHSAGQKNTGELFF
clone_size: -; d_call: TRBD2; v_call: TRBV5-1; j_call: TRBJ2-3; cdr3_nt: TGCGCCAGCAGCTCACTAGCGGGGGGGAGCACAGATACGCAGTATTTT; cdr3_aa: CASSSLAGGSTDTQYF
clone_size: -; d_call: -; v_call: TRBV6-6; j_call: TRBJ1-3; cdr3_nt: TGTGCCAGCAGAGCCGGGACATCGGGGTCTGGAAACACCATATATTTT; cdr3_aa: CASRAGTSGSGNTIYF
clone_size: -; d_call: -; v_call: TRBV6-5; j_call: TRBJ1-3; cdr3_nt: TGTGCCAGCGGCCCCAGGGACTCTGGAAACACCATATATTTT; cdr3_aa: CASGPRDSGNTIYF
clone_size: few; d_call: -; v_call: TRBV19; j_call: TRBJ1-5; cdr3_nt: TGTGCCAGTAAACCCGTTGGCAGCAATCAGCCCCAGCATTTT; cdr3_aa: CASKPVGSNQPQHF
clone_size: -; d_call: TRBD1; v_call: TRBV4-1; j_call: TRBJ2-5; cdr3_nt: TGCGCCAGCGGCAGGGGGCCGCAAGAGACCCAGTACTTC; cdr3_aa: CASGRGPQETQYF
clone_size: -; d_call: -; v_call: TRBV10-3; j_call: TRBJ2-2; cdr3_nt: TGTGCCATCAGTGAAGGGGGGGCCGACACCGGGGAGCTGTTTTTT; cdr3_aa: CAISEGGADTGELFF
clone_size: once; d_call: -; v_call: TRBV7-9; j_call: TRBJ2-5; cdr3_nt: TGTGCCAGCAGCCCCCTGGCTAGTGAGGTCGAGACCCAGTACTTC; cdr3_aa: CASSPLASEVETQYF
clone_size: -; d_call: TRBD2; v_call: TRBV6-1; j_call: TRBJ2-1; cdr3_nt: TGTGCCAGCAGTGAAGCCAGCGGGGGGGCCCAGGGTGAGCAGTTCTTC; cdr3_aa: CASSEASGGAQGEQFF
clone_size: -; d_call: -; v_call: TRBV2; j_call: TRBJ1-5; cdr3_nt: TGTGCCAGCAGTGAATCGGAGAGTCCCCAGCATTTT; cdr3_aa: CASSESESPQHF
clone_size: -; d_call: TRBD1; v_call: TRBV27; j_call: TRBJ2-1; cdr3_nt: TGTGCCAGCAGTGAATGGGACAGGGGAAAGGATGAGCAGTTCTTC; cdr3_aa: CASSEWDRGKDEQFF
clone_size: -; d_call: -; v_call: TRBV11-2; j_call: TRBJ2-7; cdr3_nt: TGTGCCAGCAGCTTAGTTCTCAACACCTACGAGCAGTACTTC; cdr3_aa: CASSLVLNTYEQYF
clone_size: -; d_call: TRBD1; v_call: TRBV7-3; j_call: TRBJ2-2; cdr3_nt: TGTGCCAGCAGCTTTCAGGGGGACACCGGGGAGCTGTTTTTT; cdr3_aa: CASSFQGDTGELFF
clone_size: -; d_call: -; v_call: TRBV3-1/TRBV3-2; j_call: TRBJ2-5; cdr3_nt: TGTGCCAGCAGCCAGGATATTTCAGGGGAAGAGACCCAGTACTTC; cdr3_aa: CASSQDISGEETQYF
clone_size: -; d_call: TRBD1; v_call: TRBV18; j_call: TRBJ1-1; cdr3_nt: TGTGCCAGCTCTCAGGGACAGGGGGTTCTTAGAACTGAAGCTTTCTTT; cdr3_aa: CASSQGQGVLRTEAFF
clone_size: -; d_call: -; v_call: TRBV5-5; j_call: TRBJ1-4; cdr3_nt: TGTGCCAGCAGCTTGGAGTCGCGCATGACAAAGAATGAAAAACTGTTTTTT; cdr3_aa: CASSLESRMTKNEKLFF
clone_size: -; d_call: -; v_call: TRBV12-3/TRBV12-4; j_call: TRBJ2-1; cdr3_nt: TGTGCCAGCAGTTTAGGGCCTAGGGGTGAGCAGTTCTTC; cdr3_aa: CASSLGPRGEQFF
clone_size: -; d_call: -; v_call: TRBV23-1; j_call: TRBJ1-3; cdr3_nt: TGCGCCAGCAGTCAATCTCCGACAGGCGCGGGAAACACCATATATTTT; cdr3_aa: CASSQSPTGAGNTIYF
clone_size: -; d_call: -; v_call: TRBV6-5; j_call: TRBJ2-3; cdr3_nt: TGTGCCAGCAGTTACGGCTTGGCAGATACGCAGTATTTT; cdr3_aa: CASSYGLADTQYF
clone_size: -; d_call: -; v_call: TRBV7-6; j_call: TRBJ2-1; cdr3_nt: TGTGCCAGCAGCTTGGGCAGGGCTGAGCAGTTCTTC; cdr3_aa: CASSLGRAEQFF
clone_size: -; d_call: -; v_call: TRBV18; j_call: TRBJ1-1; cdr3_nt: TGTGCCAGCTCACCCCGGGGCCCGACGGGAGTTATGAACACTGAAGCTTTCTTT; cdr3_aa: CASSPRGPTGVMNTEAFF
clone_size: -; d_call: -; v_call: TRBV29-1; j_call: TRBJ1-2; cdr3_nt: TGCAGCGTTGAAAAGATAGGGAGAGGAGGAGGAGGCTACACCTTC; cdr3_aa: CSVEKIGRGGGGYTF
clone_size: -; d_call: TRBD1; v_call: TRBV7-9; j_call: TRBJ2-3; cdr3_nt: TGTGCCAGCAGTTGGGGACAGGGCAACGCAGATACGCAGTATTTT; cdr3_aa: CASSWGQGNADTQYF
clone_size: -; d_call: TRBD1; v_call: TRBV19; j_call: TRBJ1-6; cdr3_nt: TGTGCCAGTAGTATCGGGACAGGGATTTCACCCCTCCACTTT; cdr3_aa: CASSIGTGISPLHF
clone_size: -; d_call: TRBD2; v_call: TRBV5-6; j_call: TRBJ2-7; cdr3_nt: TGTGCCAGCAGCTTGGCCGGGGGGGCCTCCTACGAGCAGTACTTC; cdr3_aa: CASSLAGGASYEQYF
clone_size: -; d_call: -; v_call: TRBV19; j_call: TRBJ1-4; cdr3_nt: TGTGCCAGTACCAACATGGCGGGGCAACTGGGTGAAAAACTGTTTTTT; cdr3_aa: CASTNMAGQLGEKLFF
clone_size: -; d_call: -; v_call: TRBV11-2; j_call: TRBJ1-2; cdr3_nt: TGTGCCAGCAGTGGAGAAAACTATGGCTACACCTTC; cdr3_aa: CASSGENYGYTF
clone_size: few; d_call: -; v_call: TRBV5-6; j_call: TRBJ1-1; cdr3_nt: TGTGCCAGCAGCCGGGGGTTTATCATGAACACTGAAGCTTTCTTT; cdr3_aa: CASSRGFIMNTEAFF
clone_size: -; d_call: -; v_call: TRBV5-1; j_call: TRBJ2-2; cdr3_nt: TGCGCCAGCAGCTTTCCCAGGGAAAACACCGGGGAGCTGTTTTTT; cdr3_aa: CASSFPRENTGELFF
clone_size: many; d_call: TRBD2; v_call: TRBV4-1; j_call: TRBJ2-1; cdr3_nt: TGCGCCAGCAGCCAAGATCTGTCATCTAGCGGGGGTAATGAGCAGTTCTTC; cdr3_aa: CASSQDLSSSGGNEQFF
clone_size: -; d_call: TRBD1; v_call: TRBV18; j_call: TRBJ1-3; cdr3_nt: TGTGCCAGCTCAACGGGACAGAGCTCTGGAAACACCATATATTTT; cdr3_aa: CASSTGQSSGNTIYF
clone_size: -; d_call: -; v_call: TRBV7-9; j_call: TRBJ1-2; cdr3_nt: TGTGCCAGCAGCTTAGCCCCAGGCTTTGGCTATGGCTACACCTTC; cdr3_aa: CASSLAPGFGYGYTF
clone_size: -; d_call: -; v_call: TRBV10-1; j_call: TRBJ2-2; cdr3_nt: TGCGCCAGCAGTCTGAACAGGGGACTGGACACCGGGGAGCTGTTTTTT; cdr3_aa: CASSLNRGLDTGELFF
clone_size: -; d_call: TRBD2; v_call: TRBV6-5; j_call: TRBJ2-3; cdr3_nt: TGTGCCAGCAGACCCCTAGCGGGGGGGACAGATACGCAGTATTTT; cdr3_aa: CASRPLAGGTDTQYF
clone_size: -; d_call: TRBD2; v_call: TRBV18; j_call: TRBJ2-1; cdr3_nt: TGTGCCAGCTCATTACCGGGACTAGATACTACAATGAGGAAGTTCTTC; cdr3_aa: CASSLPGLDTTMRKFF